This entry lists 28 T cell receptor beta chains sequenced from one sample in a study of cytomegalovirus exposure and HLA in healthy donors. PCR was performed using 60 Vbeta and 13 Jbeta primers. Measured with immunoSEQ multiplex PCR; TCRdb has only the in-frame clones, and not every one. Of about 140,000 clones listed, around four fifths are singletons. The sample comprised PBMCs. The receptors were gathered from a male donor in good health and CMV-seropositive.

Regarding this clone: Other nucleotide sequences in the sample specify the same CDR3. The chain employs TRBV5-3 and TRBJ2-1, with D possibly matching TRBD2 (6 bases). TRBV5-3 is assigned to the ORF class and has an uncertain function. Trimming pared 5 bases from V and 10 bases from J, leaving 22 bases between. The CDR3 consists of 15 residues. In DNA, the CDR3 is TGTGCCAGAAGGCCTGCGGCCGGAGGGGCGTGGGAGCAGTTCTTC. As protein: CARRPAAGGAWEQFF.

This chain connects TRBV6-6 to TRBJ1-3; TRBD1 might be the D (6 bases). Germline lookup yields CDR1 MNHNY and CDR2 SVGAGI (reference sequence). Deletions cut 7 bases from V and 1 base from J, with 17 bases between. The CDR3 is 16 amino acids. CDR3 sequence reads: CASTLKGQPSGNTIYF. The DNA of the CDR3 is TGTGCCAGCACTCTCAAAGGACAGCCTTCTGGAAACACCATATATTTT.

The rearrangement uses TRBV7-2 and TRBJ1-5; TRBD1 might be the D (5 bases). Germline CDR1 is SGHTA and CDR2 is FQGNSA. The CDR3 loop spans 15 amino acids. The ends were cut back, 1 base at V and 8 bases at J, with 15 bases in the middle. The CDR3 sequence: CASSLGWGGLEPQHF. For the CDR3, the DNA is TGTGCCAGCAGCTTAGGGTGGGGGGGTCTGGAGCCCCAGCATTTT.

The rearrangement links TRBV19 to TRBJ2-5, with 12 bases matching TRBD2. CDR3 length: 15 residues. Germline V gene data show CDR1 as LNHDA and CDR2 as SQIVND (reference sequence). The J segment lost 4 bases and the V segment lost 6 bases, leaving 6 bases of the junction unmatched. The CDR3 sequence: CASRELAGGGETQYF. The CDR3 DNA follows: TGTGCCAGTAGGGAACTAGCGGGAGGAGGAGAGACCCAGTACTTC.

V is TRBV5-1 and J is TRBJ2-2, with 9 bases lining up with TRBD1. Germline-derived CDR1 and CDR2 are SGHRS and YFSETQ. Trimming removed 2 bases from V and 5 bases from J; junction bases left unmatched: 7. This CDR3 is built from 16 residues. CDR3 amino acids: CASSLFGTGNTGELFF. CDR3 bases: TGCGCCAGCAGCTTATTTGGGACAGGGAATACCGGGGAGCTGTTTTTT.

The chain couples TRBV7-3 to TRBJ2-1, with 14 bases aligning to TRBD2. CDR1 SGHTA and CDR2 FQGTGA come from the germline V gene. J was trimmed by 1 base and V by 6 bases; bases with no gene match: 8. The CDR3 has 18 amino acids. CDR3 amino acids: CASSPSGTSGGSYNEQFF. The DNA of the CDR3 is TGTGCCAGCAGTCCCTCCGGGACTAGCGGGGGTTCCTACAATGAGCAGTTCTTC.

The chain links TRBV18 to TRBJ2-7, with TRBD2 matching over 7 bases. CDR3 length equals 16 residues. The J segment lost 7 bases and the V segment lost 0 bases, leaving 12 bases of the junction unmatched. Germline CDR1 is KGHSH and CDR2 is LQKENI. CDR3 in DNA: TGTGCCAGCTCACCACCGATAGCAGGGACTACGGGGGAGCAGTACTTC. Translating it yields CASSPPIAGTTGEQYF.

The chain combines TRBV19 with TRBJ2-2; a weak D match, TRBD1 (6 bases). The CDR3 loop spans 16 amino acids. Between the trimmed V and J ends, which lost 1 base and 2 bases, there was a span of 11 bases. Germline V gene lookup returns CDR1 LNHDA and CDR2 SQIVND (reference sequence). CDR3 sequence (DNA): TGTGCCAGTAGTATAGGAGGGGGAGCCAACACCGGGGAGCTGTTTTTT. It encodes CASSIGGGANTGELFF.

V is TRBV15 and J is TRBJ2-7; the match to TRBD1 covers 7 bases. Germline V gene data show CDR1 as LNHNV and CDR2 as YYDKDF (reference sequence). The V gene end was trimmed by 0 bases and the J gene end by 5 bases; junction bases not matched to a gene: 7. The CDR3 sequence is 15 residues long. CDR3 coding DNA: TGTGCCACCAGCAGAGAGGAGACAGGGTTAAACGAGCAGTACTTC. Amino acids: CATSREETGLNEQYF. Drawing the rest from reference TRBV15 and TRBJ2-7, the complete variable domain is DAMVIQNPRYQVTQFGKPVTLSCSQTLNHNVMYWYQQKSSQAPKLLFHYYDKDFNNEADTPDNFQSRRPNTSFCFLDIRSPGLGDTAMYLCATSREETGLNEQYFGPGTRLTVT.

V usage is TRBV6-5 and J usage is TRBJ1-1; the D gene is possibly TRBD1 (5 bases). The V end was cut by 7 bases, the J end by 1 base, with 16 bases between. The CDR3 spans 15 residues. Germline V gene lookup returns CDR1 MNHEY and CDR2 SVGAGI. CDR3 nucleotides: TGTGCCAGCAACAAGGGATCAGGGCCGAACACTGAAGCTTTCTTT. Encoded protein: CASNKGSGPNTEAFF.

There are a few counts of this clone. This chain joins TRBV7-9 and TRBJ2-5; D gene unclear. The germline CDR1 and CDR2 sequences are SEHNR and FQNEAQ (reference sequence). Deletions cut 2 bases from V and 3 bases from J, with 4 bases between. This CDR3 has 12 residues. This CDR3 is CASSLPEETQYF. CDR3 nucleotides: TGTGCCAGCAGCTTACCGGAAGAGACCCAGTACTTC.

The table lists this clone with a count of one. The chain joins TRBV5-1 to TRBJ2-7; 11 bases are a match to TRBD1. The J segment lost 4 bases and the V segment lost 0 bases, leaving 3 bases of the junction unmatched. The CDR3 spans 15 residues. Germline lookup yields CDR1 SGHRS and CDR2 YFSETQ. In nucleotides, the CDR3 is TGCGCCAGCAGCTTGGGGCGGGACAGGGGGTACGAGCAGTACTTC. Translating it yields CASSLGRDRGYEQYF.

A word on this clone: At one boundary the junction diverges from the germline segment, which might be a read error. This CDR3 is also generated by other DNA sequences in the sample. The CDR3 DNA reads as TGTGCCATCAGTGAGGTGGGGCCAGACACCGAAGCTTTCTTT. Translating it yields CAISEVGPDTEAFF. This sequence joins TRBV10-3 and TRBJ1-1; tentatively, D is TRBD1 (5 bases). The CDR3 runs to 14 residues. Per germline, CDR1 ENHRY and CDR2 SYGVKD.

The V gene is TRBV7-9, the J gene TRBJ2-5, with D uncertain. V lost 0 bases, J lost 2 bases, and 4 bases lay in between. This CDR3 spans 13 amino acids. Germline loops: CDR1 SEHNR, CDR2 FQNEAQ (reference sequence). The CDR3: CASSLAYQETQYF. CDR3 coding DNA: TGTGCCAGCAGCTTAGCGTATCAAGAGACCCAGTACTTC. Filled out from reference TRBV7-9 and TRBJ2-5, the complete variable domain reads DTGVSQNPRHKITKRGQNVTFRCDPISEHNRLYWYRQTLGQGPEFLTYFQNEAQLEKSRLLSDRFSAERPKGSFSTLEIQRTEQGDSAMYLCASSLAYQETQYFGPGTRLLVL.

The chain recombines TRBV5-4 with TRBJ2-7, with 10 bases lining up with TRBD2. The CDR3 loop spans 15 amino acids. Trimming cost V 3 bases and J 3 bases; bases outside gene matches: 6. Germline loops: CDR1 SGHNT, CDR2 YYREEE (reference sequence). The CDR3 sequence is CASSSGLAGDYEQYF. Here the CDR3 DNA reads TGTGCCAGCAGCTCCGGGCTAGCGGGAGACTACGAGCAGTACTTC.

The V and J genes are TRBV6-1 and TRBJ1-4; a possible D gene is TRBD1 (6 bases). V gave up 8 bases and J gave up 7 bases, with 20 bases separating them. The CDR3 extends over 15 amino acids. Germline CDR1 MNHNS, CDR2 SASEGT. The CDR3 here is CASAPIQGGGEKLFF. The CDR3 bases are TGTGCCAGCGCCCCTATACAGGGAGGGGGTGAAAAACTGTTTTTT.

This clone was picked up a small number of times. The chain recombines TRBV21-1 with TRBJ1-3; the DNA was not compared with TRBD1, the D call given in the table. TRBV21-1 has pseudogene status. The CDR3 is made up of 17 amino acids. The CDR3 nucleotides read TGTGCCAGCAGCAAAGGGTACAGGGGAGTAACGAGAAACACCATATATTTT. This translates into CASSKGYRGVTRNTIYF.

The gene calls are TRBV28 and TRBJ1-6; possibly TRBD1 for D (6 bases). Trimming removed 5 bases from V and 7 bases from J, with 21 bases in between. CDR3 length equals 17 residues. CDR1 and CDR2 from the germline V gene are MDHEN and SYDVKM. The chain's CDR3 is CASSLRSRQAENSPLHF. Here the CDR3 DNA reads TGTGCCAGCAGTCTCAGATCACGACAGGCCGAGAATTCACCCCTCCACTTT.

V and J are TRBV5-1 and TRBJ1-6; D may be TRBD1 (6 bases). Germline V gene lookup returns CDR1 SGHRS and CDR2 YFSETQ. V was shortened by 4 bases and J by 8 bases, with 16 bases between the two germline ends. CDR3 length: 15 amino acids. The CDR3 spells CASSRRTVMDSPLHF. The CDR3 nucleotides are TGCGCCAGCAGCCGACGGACAGTGATGGATTCACCCCTCCACTTT.

The chain links TRBV11-2 to TRBJ1-2; tentatively, D is TRBD1 (5 bases). Germline V lookup: CDR1 SGHAT, CDR2 FQNNGV. The CDR3 length is 14 residues. The germline V and J ends were trimmed by 1 base and 4 bases, with 10 bases remaining between them. CDR3 in amino acids: CASSLAGGTYGYTF. The CDR3 DNA reads TGTGCCAGCAGCTTAGCGGGGGGAACCTATGGCTACACCTTC. Combining the CDR3 with reference TRBV11-2 and TRBJ1-2 gives the whole variable domain EAGVAQSPRYKIIEKRQSVAFWCNPISGHATLYWYQQILGQGPKLLIQFQNNGVVDDSQLPKDRFSAERLKGVDSTLKIQPAKLEDSAVYLCASSLAGGTYGYTFGSGTRLTVV.

The CDR3 is CASRRRTRTLEQFF. CDR3 DNA sequence: TGTGCCAGCAGGCGTAGGACTAGGACCCTTGAGCAGTTCTTC. The chain has TRBV5-6 and TRBJ2-1; 7 bases match TRBD2. The CDR3 has 14 amino acids. Germline CDR1 and CDR2: SGHDT and YYEEEE. Unmatched junction bases numbered 11, after V lost 5 bases and J lost 9 bases.

The chain joins TRBV6-1 to TRBJ1-5, with D uncertain. Deletions cut 4 bases from V and 0 bases from J, with 7 bases between. CDR3 length: 14 amino acids. From germline, CDR1 is MNHNS and CDR2 SASEGT. CDR3 in DNA: TGTGCCAGCAGTGCCGGGAATAGCAATCAGCCCCAGCATTTT. It encodes CASSAGNSNQPQHF.

Written as DNA, the CDR3 is TGTGCCAGCAGCTCCCTTTGGACTAGCGGGGGGGAAACAGATACGCAGTATTTT. Encoded protein: CASSSLWTSGGETDTQYF. The V and J genes are TRBV7-9 and TRBJ2-3; 15 bases match TRBD2. The CDR3 length is 18 residues. Germline CDR1 and CDR2: SEHNR and FQNEAQ (reference sequence). J lost 3 bases, V lost 4 bases, and 8 bases had no gene match.

This rearrangement joins TRBV19 to TRBJ2-1; D is uncertain. Germline V gene data show CDR1 as LNHDA and CDR2 as SQIVND (reference sequence). Deletions cut 5 bases from V and 4 bases from J, with 6 bases between. The CDR3 contains 12 residues. In DNA, the CDR3 is TGTGCCAGTAGTTTCCAGTACAATGAGCAGTTCTTC. Its protein product is CASSFQYNEQFF.

This chain links TRBV5-1 with TRBJ1-4; D unclear. Germline CDR1 SGHRS, CDR2 YFSETQ. There are 17 residues in the CDR3. Trimming left V 1 base short and J 0 bases short, with 13 bases between. The CDR3 loop is CASSLSLAAATNEKLFF. The CDR3 DNA reads TGCGCCAGCAGCTTGTCTTTAGCAGCCGCAACTAATGAAAAACTGTTTTTT.

This clone occurred a few times. This chain joins TRBV9 and TRBJ1-6; no firm D call. Trimming took 0 bases from V and 11 from J, leaving 9 bases between them. Per germline, CDR1 SGDLS and CDR2 YYNGEE. The CDR3 runs to 13 residues. The DNA of the CDR3 is TGTGCCAGCAGCGTAGCTATGGGCCCACCCCTCCACTTT. Its protein product is CASSVAMGPPLHF.

This clone was detected only a few times. The chain joins TRBV14 to TRBJ2-1, with TRBD2 matching 14 bases. Germline CDR1 SGHDN, CDR2 FVKESK. J was trimmed by 15 bases and V by 1 base; bases with no gene match: 8. CDR3 length: 15 residues. As DNA, the CDR3 is TGTGCCAGCAGCCAAGTTGGGACTAGCGGGAGATCCCCGTTCTTC. Protein: CASSQVGTSGRSPFF.

This clone was recorded only once. The rearrangement links TRBV28 to TRBJ2-1; D is unclear. Trimming removed 6 bases at V and 1 base at J, with 13 bases between. This CDR3 is built from 15 residues. Germline-derived CDR1 and CDR2 are MDHEN and SYDVKM. DNA for the CDR3: TGTGCCAGCAGGTCCCCTAGTGCTTCCTACAATGAGCAGTTCTTC. Encoded protein: CASRSPSASYNEQFF.